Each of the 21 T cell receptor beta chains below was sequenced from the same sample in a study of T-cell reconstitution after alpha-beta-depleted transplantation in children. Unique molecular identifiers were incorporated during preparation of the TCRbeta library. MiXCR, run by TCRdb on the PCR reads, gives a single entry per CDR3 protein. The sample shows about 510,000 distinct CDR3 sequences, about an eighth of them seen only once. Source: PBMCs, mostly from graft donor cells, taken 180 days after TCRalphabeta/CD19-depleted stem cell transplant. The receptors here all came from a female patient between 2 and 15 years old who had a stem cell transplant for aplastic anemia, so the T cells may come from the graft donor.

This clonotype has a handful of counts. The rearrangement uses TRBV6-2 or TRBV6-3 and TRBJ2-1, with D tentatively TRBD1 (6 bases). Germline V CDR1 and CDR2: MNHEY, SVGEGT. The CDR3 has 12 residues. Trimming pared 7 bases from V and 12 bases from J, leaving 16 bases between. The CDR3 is CASNPSTGVQFF. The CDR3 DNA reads TGTGCCAGCAACCCCTCGACAGGCGTGCAGTTCTTC.

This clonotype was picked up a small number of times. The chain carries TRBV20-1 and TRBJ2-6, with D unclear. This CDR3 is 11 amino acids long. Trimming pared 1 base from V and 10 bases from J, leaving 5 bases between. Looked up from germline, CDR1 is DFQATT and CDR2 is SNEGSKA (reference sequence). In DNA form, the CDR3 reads TGCAGTGCTAGAGCTTTGAACGTCCTGACTTTC. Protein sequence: CSARALNVLTF.

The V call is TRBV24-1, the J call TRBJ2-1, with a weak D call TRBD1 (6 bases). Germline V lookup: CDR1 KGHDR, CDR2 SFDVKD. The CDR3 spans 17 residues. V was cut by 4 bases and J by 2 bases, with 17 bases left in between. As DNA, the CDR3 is TGTGCCACCAGTGACCACAAGGTGGGGGCGGCCTACAATGAGCAGTTCTTC. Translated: CATSDHKVGAAYNEQFF.

The CDR3 DNA reads TGTGCCAGCAGTCGTAGCGGGAGACGGTCTACGGGCGCAGATACGCAGTATTTT. Translation: CASSRSGRRSTGADTQYF. The chain joins TRBV12-3 or TRBV12-4 to TRBJ2-3; TRBD2 matches 9 bases. V was clipped by 5 bases and J by 4 bases; unmatched bases: 16. This CDR3 region has 18 residues.

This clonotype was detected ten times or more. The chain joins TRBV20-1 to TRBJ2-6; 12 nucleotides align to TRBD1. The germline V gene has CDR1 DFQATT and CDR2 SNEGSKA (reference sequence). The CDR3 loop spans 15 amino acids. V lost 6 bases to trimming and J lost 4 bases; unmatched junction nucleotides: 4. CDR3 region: CSARDRGLGANVLTF. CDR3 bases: TGCAGTGCAAGGGACAGGGGGCTAGGGGCCAACGTCCTGACTTTC.

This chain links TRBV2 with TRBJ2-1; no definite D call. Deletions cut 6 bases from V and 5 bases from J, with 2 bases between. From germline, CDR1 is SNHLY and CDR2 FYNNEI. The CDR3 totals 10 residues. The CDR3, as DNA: TGTGCCAGCAGCGACAATGAGCAGTTCTTC. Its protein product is CASSDNEQFF.

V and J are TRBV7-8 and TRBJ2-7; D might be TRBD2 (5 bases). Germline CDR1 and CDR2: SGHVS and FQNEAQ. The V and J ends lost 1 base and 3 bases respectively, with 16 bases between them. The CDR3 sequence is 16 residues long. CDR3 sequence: CASSLGVSPRGYEQYV. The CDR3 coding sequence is TGTGCCAGCAGCTTAGGAGTCAGCCCCCGGGGCTACGAGCAGTACGTC.

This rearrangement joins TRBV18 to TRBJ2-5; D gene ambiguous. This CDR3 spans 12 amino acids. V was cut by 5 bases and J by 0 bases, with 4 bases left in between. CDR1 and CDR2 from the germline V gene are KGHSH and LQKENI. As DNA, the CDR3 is TGTGCCAGCTCAGAGTACCAAGAGACCCAGTACTTC. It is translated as CASSEYQETQYF.

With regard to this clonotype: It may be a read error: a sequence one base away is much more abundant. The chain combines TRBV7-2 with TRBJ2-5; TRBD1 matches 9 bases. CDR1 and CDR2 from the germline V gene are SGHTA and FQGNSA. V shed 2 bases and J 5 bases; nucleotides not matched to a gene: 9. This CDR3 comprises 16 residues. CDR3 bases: TGTGCCAGCAGCTTACCCAGGACAGGGGTTAGGGAGACCCAGTACTTC. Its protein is CASSLPRTGVRETQYF.

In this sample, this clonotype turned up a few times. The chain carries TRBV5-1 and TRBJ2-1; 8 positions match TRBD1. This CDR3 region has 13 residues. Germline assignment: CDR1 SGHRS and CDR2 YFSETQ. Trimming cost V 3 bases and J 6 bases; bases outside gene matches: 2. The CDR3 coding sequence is TGCGCCAGCAGCTCTACAGGGGGCAATGAGCAGTTCTTC. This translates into CASSSTGGNEQFF.

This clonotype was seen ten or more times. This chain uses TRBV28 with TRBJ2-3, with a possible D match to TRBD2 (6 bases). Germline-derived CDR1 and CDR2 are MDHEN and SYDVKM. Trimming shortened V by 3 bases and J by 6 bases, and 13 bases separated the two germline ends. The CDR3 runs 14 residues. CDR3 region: CASSFTGVWDTQYF. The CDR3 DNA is TGTGCCAGCAGTTTTACGGGGGTTTGGGATACGCAGTATTTT.

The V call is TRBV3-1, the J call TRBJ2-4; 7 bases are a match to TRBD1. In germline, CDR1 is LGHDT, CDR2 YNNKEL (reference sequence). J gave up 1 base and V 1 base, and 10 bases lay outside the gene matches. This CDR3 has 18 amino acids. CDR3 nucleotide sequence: TGTGCCAGCAGCCAAGTACTGGACAGGCCAGCGGCCAAAAACATTCAGTACTTC. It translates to CASSQVLDRPAAKNIQYF.

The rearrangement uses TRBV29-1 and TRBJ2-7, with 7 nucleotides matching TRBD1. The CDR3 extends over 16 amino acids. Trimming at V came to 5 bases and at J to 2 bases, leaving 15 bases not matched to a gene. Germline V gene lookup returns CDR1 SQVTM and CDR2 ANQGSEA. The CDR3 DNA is TGCAGCGTTCGCCCATTCACAGGGGTTCCCGCCTACGAGCAGTACTTC. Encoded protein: CSVRPFTGVPAYEQYF.

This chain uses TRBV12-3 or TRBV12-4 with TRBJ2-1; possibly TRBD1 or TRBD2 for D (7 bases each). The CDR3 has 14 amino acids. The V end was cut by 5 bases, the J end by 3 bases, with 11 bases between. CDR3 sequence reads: CASSQGGSYNEQFF. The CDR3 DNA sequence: TGTGCCAGCAGTCAGGGGGGGAGCTACAATGAGCAGTTCTTC.

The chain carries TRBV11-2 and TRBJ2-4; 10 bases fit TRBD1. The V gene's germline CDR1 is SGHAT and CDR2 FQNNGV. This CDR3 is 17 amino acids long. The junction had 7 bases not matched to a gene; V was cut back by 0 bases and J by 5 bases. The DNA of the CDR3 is TGTGCCAGCAGCTTAGATAGAGGCGGGACAGGGGAAAACATTCAGTACTTC. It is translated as CASSLDRGGTGENIQYF.

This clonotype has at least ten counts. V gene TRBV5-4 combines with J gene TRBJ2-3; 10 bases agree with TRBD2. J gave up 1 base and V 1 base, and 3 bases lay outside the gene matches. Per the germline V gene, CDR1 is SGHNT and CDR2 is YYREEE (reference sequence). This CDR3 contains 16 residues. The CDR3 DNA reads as TGTGCCAGCAGCTTGAGTCTAGCGGGAGGCACAGATACGCAGTATTTT. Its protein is CASSLSLAGGTDTQYF.

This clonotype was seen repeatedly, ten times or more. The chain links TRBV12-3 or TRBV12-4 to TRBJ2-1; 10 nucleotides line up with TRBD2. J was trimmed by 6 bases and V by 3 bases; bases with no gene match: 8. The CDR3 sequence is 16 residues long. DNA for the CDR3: TGTGCCAGCAGTTTTAGTCTCCTAGCGGGAGCCAATGAGCAGTTCTTC. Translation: CASSFSLLAGANEQFF.

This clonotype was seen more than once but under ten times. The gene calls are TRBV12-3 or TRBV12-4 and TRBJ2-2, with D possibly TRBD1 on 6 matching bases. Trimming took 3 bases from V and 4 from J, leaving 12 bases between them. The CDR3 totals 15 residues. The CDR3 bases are TGTGCCAGCAGTTTTCAGGGGCATCGCACCGGGGAGCTGTTTTTT. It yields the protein CASSFQGHRTGELFF.

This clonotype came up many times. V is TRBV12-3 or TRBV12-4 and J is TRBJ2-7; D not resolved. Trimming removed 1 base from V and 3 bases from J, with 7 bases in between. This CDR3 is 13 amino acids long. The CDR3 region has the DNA TGTGCCAGCAGTTTAGTAGCAGGCTACGAGCAGTACTTC. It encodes CASSLVAGYEQYF.

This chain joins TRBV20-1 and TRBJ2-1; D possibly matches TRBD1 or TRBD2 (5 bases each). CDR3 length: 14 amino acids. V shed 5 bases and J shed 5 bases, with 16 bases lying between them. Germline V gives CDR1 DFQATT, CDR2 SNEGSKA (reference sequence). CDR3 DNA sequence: TGCAGTGCTGCACTAGTAGTGGGGGACAATGAGCAGTTCTTC. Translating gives CSAALVVGDNEQFF.

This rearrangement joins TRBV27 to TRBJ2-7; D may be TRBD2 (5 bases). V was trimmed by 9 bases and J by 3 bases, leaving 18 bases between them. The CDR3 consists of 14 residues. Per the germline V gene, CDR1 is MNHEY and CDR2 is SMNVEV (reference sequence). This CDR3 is CASRKVGRGYEQYF. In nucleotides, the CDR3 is TGTGCCAGTCGGAAGGTTGGACGGGGCTACGAGCAGTACTTC.